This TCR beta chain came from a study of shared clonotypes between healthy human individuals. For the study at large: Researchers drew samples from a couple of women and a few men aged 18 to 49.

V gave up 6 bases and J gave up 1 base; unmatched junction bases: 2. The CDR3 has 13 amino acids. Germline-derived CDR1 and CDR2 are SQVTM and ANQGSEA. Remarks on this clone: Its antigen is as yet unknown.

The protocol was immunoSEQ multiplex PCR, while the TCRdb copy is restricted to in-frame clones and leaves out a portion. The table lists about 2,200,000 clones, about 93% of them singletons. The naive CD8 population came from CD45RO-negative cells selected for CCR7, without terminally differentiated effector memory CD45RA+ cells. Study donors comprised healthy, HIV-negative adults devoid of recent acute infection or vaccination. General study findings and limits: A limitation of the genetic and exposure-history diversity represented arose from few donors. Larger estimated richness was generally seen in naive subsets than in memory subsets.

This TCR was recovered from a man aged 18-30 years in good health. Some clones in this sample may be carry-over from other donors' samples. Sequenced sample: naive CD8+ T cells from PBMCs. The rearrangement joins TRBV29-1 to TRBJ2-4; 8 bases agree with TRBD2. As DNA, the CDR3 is TGCAGCGTACCGGGGGGGGCCAAAAACATTCAGTACTTC. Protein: CSVPGGAKNIQYF.